Each of the 11 T cell receptor beta chains below was sequenced from the same sample in a study of beta chain features in type 1 diabetes. Their antigens remain unidentified. Every isolated RNA sample was fully reverse transcribed, so sequencing captured expressed TCRB transcripts. TCRdb keeps only in-frame clones here, not all; method: immunoSEQ multiplex PCR. The data hold around 280,000 clones, with about 15% observed a single time. Study results and caveats: Moderate yet significant TCRB CDR3 shortening was seen in Type 1 diabetes patients in all four CD4+ subsets.

The source material was naive CD4+ T cells from blood. The receptors shown here come from a man between 18 and 29 years old with type 1 diabetes.

This clone was seen a few times. The J gene is TRBJ2-5, the V gene TRBV5-1; 10 nucleotides match TRBD2. Germline lookup yields CDR1 SGHRS and CDR2 YFSETQ. V lost 4 bases, J lost 0 bases, and 12 bases stayed unmatched. The CDR3 is 18 residues long. DNA of the CDR3: TGCGCCAGCAGCGATACCCGGACTAGCGGTTCAAACCAAGAGACCCAGTACTTC. Its translation is CASSDTRTSGSNQETQYF.

This clone was counted a few times. V gene TRBV19 combines with J gene TRBJ2-1, with a possible D match to TRBD2 (6 bases). The germline V gene has CDR1 LNHDA and CDR2 SQIVND (reference sequence). CDR3 size: 11 residues. Between the trimmed V and J ends, which lost 5 bases and 9 bases, there was a span of 8 bases. As DNA, the CDR3 is TGTGCCAGTAGTGTGGGAGGTGAGCAGTTCTTC. Residues: CASSVGGEQFF.

The rearrangement joins TRBV7-8 to TRBJ2-2, with 12 bases fitting TRBD2. Germline CDR1 SGHVS, CDR2 FQNEAQ. The CDR3 runs 19 residues. The V segment lost 2 bases and the J segment 1 base; nucleotides outside the gene matches: 8. The CDR3 sequence is CASSLIPSGRARNTGELFF. DNA for the CDR3: TGTGCCAGCAGCTTAATTCCTAGCGGGAGGGCCCGGAACACCGGGGAGCTGTTTTTT.

With regard to this clone: Other nucleotide sequences in the sample specify the same CDR3. The J gene is TRBJ2-7, the V gene TRBV18; 7 bases are a match to TRBD1. V lost 3 bases to trimming and J lost 1 base; unmatched junction nucleotides: 0. The length of the CDR3 is 13 residues. Germline CDR1 reads KGHSH; CDR2 reads LQKENI. The CDR3: CASSPGQSYEQYF. DNA for the CDR3: TGTGCCAGCTCACCGGGACAGTCCTACGAGCAGTACTTC.

The CDR3, as DNA: TGCGCCAGCAGCTTGTGGAGAGCTTTCAATGAGCAGTTCTTC. Translated, it gives CASSLWRAFNEQFF. V and J are TRBV5-1 and TRBJ2-1; no definite D call. Germline values: CDR1 SGHRS, CDR2 YFSETQ. CDR3 length: 14 amino acids. V lost 1 base, J lost 6 bases, and 11 bases lay in between.

This clone appeared a few times. The rearrangement uses TRBV27 and TRBJ2-6; weak D call: TRBD1 (5 bases). This CDR3 comprises 15 residues. Germline V lookup: CDR1 MNHEY, CDR2 SMNVEV (reference sequence). V was trimmed by 0 bases and J by 2 bases, leaving 5 bases between them. The chain's CDR3 is CASSLSRAGANVLTF. The CDR3 DNA follows: TGTGCCAGCAGTTTATCCAGGGCTGGGGCCAACGTCCTGACTTTC.

V usage is TRBV5-1 and J usage is TRBJ2-5; the match to TRBD2 covers 12 bases. Germline-derived CDR1 and CDR2 are SGHRS and YFSETQ. The CDR3 covers 16 residues. V trimming: 4 bases; J trimming: 1 base; junction bases outside the gene matches: 5. The CDR3 DNA is TGCGCCAGCAGCCCTACTAGCGGGAGGCCCCAAGAGACCCAGTACTTC. Protein sequence: CASSPTSGRPQETQYF.

The chain joins TRBV11-2 to TRBJ2-3, with 9 bases identical to TRBD1. Trimming at V came to 5 bases and at J to 5 bases, leaving 8 bases not matched to a gene. Per germline, CDR1 SGHAT and CDR2 FQNNGV. CDR3 size: 15 residues. CDR3 sequence: CASSADRGPRDTQYF. Written as DNA, the CDR3 is TGTGCCAGCAGCGCGGACAGGGGCCCCCGAGATACGCAGTATTTT.

The chain uses TRBV6-5 and TRBJ2-3; D remains unclear. Trimming left V 0 bases short and J 5 bases short, with 9 bases between. The CDR3 has 14 amino acids. Germline CDR1 is MNHEY and CDR2 is SVGAGI. The CDR3 sequence is CASSYSTPGDTQYF. The CDR3 DNA is TGTGCCAGCAGTTACTCTACGCCGGGAGATACGCAGTATTTT.

The chain uses TRBV4-3 and TRBJ2-3, with 8 bases fitting TRBD2. V shed 1 base and J 6 bases; nucleotides not matched to a gene: 12. Germline CDR1 LGHNA, CDR2 YSLEER. This CDR3 has 17 amino acids. Here the CDR3 reads CASSQGGGPVVSDTQYF. DNA for the CDR3: TGCGCCAGCAGCCAAGGCGGGGGGCCGGTCGTCTCGGATACGCAGTATTTT.

This sequence joins TRBV28 and TRBJ2-7; D gene ambiguous. Germline CDR1 is MDHEN and CDR2 is SYDVKM. V was cut by 6 bases and J by 2 bases, with 8 bases left in between. CDR3 length equals 12 residues. The CDR3, as DNA: TGTGCCAGCAGCCGGAGCCCCTACGAGCAGTACTTC. This sequence encodes CASSRSPYEQYF.